This T cell receptor beta chain is from a study of lymphopenia after photon versus proton radiotherapy. V dropped 0 bases and J dropped 0 bases, with 8 bases sitting between them. CDR1 and CDR2 from the germline V gene are LGHNA and YSLEER. The CDR3 has 16 amino acids. Broader study findings: Post-nadir diversity loss with photons came from oligoclonal expansion, particularly CD8+ Temra cells. Photon-treated patients lost naive T cells and TCR diversity; proton-treated stayed stable.

Method: immunoSEQ multiplex PCR; TCRdb's copy keeps in-frame clones and lacks some. Counted here are roughly 49,000 clones, roughly 90% occurring once; the ten biggest clones make up more than 15%. Details on this clone: Its antigen remains unknown.

The receptor comes from a woman between 40 and 55 years old with cholangiocarcinoma. The chain has TRBV4-3 and TRBJ2-2; D not certain. Source: peripheral blood, taken from a patient treated with photon-based radiotherapy. This CDR3 is CASSQDRSANTGELFF. The DNA of the CDR3 is TGCGCCAGCAGCCAAGATCGATCGGCGAACACCGGGGAGCTGTTTTTT.